The TCR beta chain under discussion was sequenced for a study of cytomegalovirus exposure and HLA in healthy donors. Per the germline V gene, CDR1 is MDHEN and CDR2 is SYDVKM. V was pared by 7 bases and J by 4 bases, with 11 bases between. This CDR3 spans 13 amino acids. General observations from the study: Overall, roughly 150 TCR beta chains were annotated as cytomegalovirus-associated. TRBV6-2, TRBV6-3 and other indistinguishable V segments were excluded.

Regarding this clone: Its target is not known.

Both 60 Vbeta primers and 13 Jbeta primers went into the PCR. TCRdb's copy holds only in-frame clones and misses some; the assay was immunoSEQ multiplex PCR. The table lists about 190,000 clones. The sequenced material came from PBMCs. This clonotype was obtained from a man aged 25-40 years in good health and CMV-seronegative. The rearrangement links TRBV28 to TRBJ1-5; TRBD1 is a possible D gene (6 bases). The CDR3, as DNA: TGTGCCAGCACCTGGGGGCGTAATCAGCCCCAGCATTTT. This gives the protein CASTWGRNQPQHF. The complete variable domain, with remaining parts taken from reference TRBV28 and TRBJ1-5, reads DVKVTQSSRYLVKRTGEKVFLECVQDMDHENMFWYRQDPGLGLRLIYFSYDVKMKEKGDIPEGYSVSREKKERFSLILESASTNQTSMYLCASTWGRNQPQHFGDGTRLSIL.